This T cell receptor beta chain is drawn from a study of tumor and adjacent non-tumor tissue in lung cancer. Study context: The cohort had roughly 11 adenocarcinoma, 2 squamous cell and 1 small cell patients.

Per germline, CDR1 SEHNR and CDR2 FQNEAQ (reference sequence). This CDR3 comprises 13 residues. With regard to this clonotype: An end of the junction does not agree with germline; a read error may underlie this.

This sample's RNA came from whole unsorted tissue. TCRbeta libraries were built with three rounds of nested PCR, modified from ARM-PCR. MiXCR, applied by TCRdb to the multiplex PCR reads, yields one record per CDR3 protein. There are more than 70,000 distinct CDR3 sequences in the sample; approximately 57% occur only once, and over 12% lies in the top ten. Sequenced material: lung tumor tissue. The clonotype was recovered from an older man with non-small cell lung cancer. V and J are TRBV7-9 and TRBJ1-5; D ambiguous. The CDR3 coding sequence is TGTGCCAGCGGCTTAGAAGGCAATCAACCCCAGCATTTT. This translates into CASGLEGNQPQHF.